The 11 T cell receptor beta chains below were found in one sample sequenced in a study of blood T cell repertoires in COVID-19. The data were produced by immunoSEQ multiplex PCR, yet TCRdb's version contains in-frame clones alone and is incomplete. Of 140,000 to 150,000 clones listed, around 83% were seen once; the top ten hold about 2.6%. Sequences were obtained from peripheral blood. All receptors come from a human donor with acute or convalescent COVID-19. The donor label of this sample is uncertain.

This chain uses TRBV4-2 with TRBJ2-7, with D unclear. The CDR3 covers 13 residues. Trimming left V 0 bases short and J 6 bases short, with 9 bases between. CDR1 and CDR2 (germline): LGHNA, YNFKEQ. The CDR3 sequence: CASSQDEWAEQYF. CDR3 in DNA: TGTGCCAGCAGCCAAGATGAATGGGCCGAGCAGTACTTC.

The table lists this clone with a few counts. This sequence joins TRBV4-2 and TRBJ2-2; 7 bases agree with TRBD2. The CDR3 runs to 14 residues. The germline CDR1 and CDR2 sequences are LGHNA and YNFKEQ. With V trimmed by 4 bases and J by 6 bases, 5 bases remained unmatched. The CDR3 nucleotides are TGTGCCAGCAGCCTCCGGCGGGAGCCCGGGGAGCTGTTTTTT. Translation: CASSLRREPGELFF.

This sequence joins TRBV4-3 and TRBJ1-5; 7 bases match TRBD1. The CDR3 has 15 amino acids. Germline CDR1 and CDR2: LGHNA and YSLEER. V lost 4 bases and J lost 3; bases outside the gene matches: 6. CDR3 region: CASSPGTAYNQPQHF. CDR3 sequence (DNA): TGCGCCAGCAGCCCAGGGACAGCTTACAATCAGCCCCAGCATTTT.

This clone came up once. This sequence joins TRBV5-1 and TRBJ1-2, with D perhaps TRBD1 (6 bases). V lost 5 bases and J lost 4, with 12 bases in between. Germline V gene lookup returns CDR1 SGHRS and CDR2 YFSETQ. The CDR3 has 13 amino acids. In nucleotides, the CDR3 is TGCGCCAGCAGTCTCAGGGGTCTCTATGGCTACACCTTC. This encodes CASSLRGLYGYTF.

The CDR3 region is CATSDPGTGGDGYTF. Here the CDR3 DNA reads TGTGCCACCAGTGACCCCGGGACAGGTGGGGATGGCTACACCTTC. This rearrangement joins TRBV24-1 to TRBJ1-2; 8 bases match TRBD1. CDR3 length: 15 residues. V lost 4 bases and J lost 6; bases outside the gene matches: 9. The germline V gene encodes CDR1 KGHDR and CDR2 SFDVKD.

The gene calls are TRBV9 and TRBJ2-1; tentatively, D is TRBD2 (5 bases). V lost 1 base to trimming and J lost 10 bases, with 12 bases between them. Germline-derived CDR1 and CDR2 are SGDLS and YYNGEE. The CDR3 length is 13 residues. CDR3 sequence (DNA): TGTGCCAGCAGCGTAATGAGGGTAGGGGAGCAGTTCTTC. Encoded protein: CASSVMRVGEQFF.

This chain connects TRBV19 to TRBJ2-2; possibly TRBD1 for D (6 bases). Looked up from germline, CDR1 is LNHDA and CDR2 is SQIVND (reference sequence). The V end was cut by 5 bases, the J end by 5 bases, with 18 bases between. The CDR3 runs to 16 residues. The CDR3 is CASSGGPTLGTGELFF. In DNA, the CDR3 is TGTGCCAGTAGTGGGGGCCCTACCCTGGGAACCGGGGAGCTGTTTTTT.

This clone was seen a handful of times. The chain is built from TRBV2 and TRBJ2-2; tentatively, D is TRBD1 (6 bases). The CDR3 sequence is 19 residues long. Germline loops: CDR1 SNHLY, CDR2 FYNNEI. V dropped 5 bases and J dropped 1 base, with 23 bases sitting between them. CDR3: CASSPSPRTGKWNTGELFF. CDR3 nucleotide sequence: TGTGCCAGCAGTCCTAGTCCTCGAACAGGGAAGTGGAACACCGGGGAGCTGTTTTTT.

The chain couples TRBV28 to TRBJ2-5; 8 bases fit TRBD1. The V segment lost 6 bases and the J segment 1 base; nucleotides outside the gene matches: 4. The germline gives CDR1 MDHEN, CDR2 SYDVKM. This CDR3 is built from 14 residues. The CDR3 region has the DNA TGTGCCAGCAGCGCTCAGGGGGCCCAAGAGACCCAGTACTTC. It encodes CASSAQGAQETQYF.

The chain employs TRBV7-2 and TRBJ1-5, with TRBD1 identical over 7 bases. The CDR3 consists of 17 residues. Germline V gene data show CDR1 as SGHTA and CDR2 as FQGNSA. J was trimmed by 4 bases and V by 2 bases; bases with no gene match: 11. This chain's CDR3 is CASSLWLGGGENQPQHF. CDR3 DNA: TGTGCCAGCAGCTTATGGCTCGGAGGGGGCGAGAATCAGCCCCAGCATTTT.

The J gene is TRBJ2-7, the V gene TRBV15; D is possibly TRBD1 (5 bases). Between the trimmed V and J ends, which lost 2 bases and 3 bases, there was a span of 17 bases. CDR3 length equals 16 residues. From germline, CDR1 is LNHNV and CDR2 YYDKDF (reference sequence). The CDR3 loop reads CATSRYRFQDNYEQYF. CDR3 coding DNA: TGTGCCACCAGCAGATATCGCTTCCAGGACAACTACGAGCAGTACTTC.